This TCR beta chain appears in the sequencing data of a study of OX40 agonist ivuxolimab in advanced cancers. In terms of the full investigation: Ivuxolimab was a fully human IgG2 agonistic monoclonal antibody targeting the costimulatory receptor OX40 (CD134). Intravenous ivuxolimab was administered to patients every 2 weeks at six dose levels: 0.01, 0.1, 0.3, 1.5, 3 and 10 mg/kg. Of the approximately 50 patients in dose escalation, 19 had hepatocellular carcinoma, some 15 had melanoma, 9 had renal cell carcinoma and 9 had head and neck cancer. The dose-escalation cohort was almost 85% male with a mean age of about 60 years, ranging from 23 to 79. Prior anti-PD-1, anti-PD-L1 or anti-CTLA-4 therapy was permitted, and checkpoint inhibitors had been received by 40% to 50% of dose-escalation patients. Partial responses occurred in three dose-escalation patients: two with cutaneous melanoma and one with hepatocellular carcinoma. Peripheral TCRbeta sequencing was intended to test whether TCR sequence diversity was altered and clonal T-cell expansion was caused by ivuxolimab. The paper covers the monotherapy dose-escalation part of the phase I ivuxolimab trial, which included N of about 51 patients. The investigation overall reported the following: On average, CD8+ T cells showed more expanded clones than CD4+ T cells after ivuxolimab. Antigen specificity was not determined for the clonally expanded peripheral T cells. In the 0.1-3.0 mg/kg groups, partial responders had among the lowest normalized peripheral clonal expansion, particularly in CD8+ T cells. Low levels of normalized T-cell clonal expansion were also shown by some nonresponding patients. At doses from 0.1 to 3.0 mg/kg, clonal expansion was seen in both CD4+ and CD8+ blood T cells between baseline and week 6.

The trial excluded patients who had a history of autoimmune disease or who were on systemic immunosuppression. In every dose cohort, peripheral blood was drawn for TCR sequencing at baseline, cycle 4 day 1, and cycle 7 day 1. The samples were taken from a phase I, first-in-human, multicenter, open-label dose-escalation trial of ivuxolimab. Adults with locally advanced or metastatic melanoma, renal cell, hepatocellular, or head and neck squamous cell carcinoma were enrolled in the trial. Before TCR sequencing, CD4+ and CD8+ T cells were separately sorted from peripheral blood. As regards this clone: Its antigen is still unknown. There are no base qualities to consult, and no much larger clone falls within one base.

The cysteine opens and the phenylalanine closes a CDR3 of 12 amino acids. Just the 36-base CDR3 DNA is kept, in frame starting at base 1. V and J are truncated by 5 bases and 5 bases respectively, leaving an intervening sequence of 10 bases. CDR1 is given as MNHNY and CDR2 as SVGAGI, both from the germline V gene (reference sequence). Genomic DNA was isolated from the sorted cells so that the TCRbeta CDR3 region could be sequenced. The immunoSEQ Assay was used to sequence the TCRbeta CDR3 regions. Here the immuneACCESS table is served through TCRdb, limited to in-frame sequences with V and J called. Missing clones are a known gap in these copies; in checked studies unresolved V genes cover under half, and the rest lacks a known reason. The sample yields approximately 74,000 clones; 90% were counted once. Around 2% of the sample goes to the ten largest clones.

The chain links TRBV6-6 with TRBJ2-7; no D segment can be confidently identified. This specimen consisted of CD4+ or CD8+ T cells sorted from blood, obtained in a trial of the OX40 agonist ivuxolimab. The source of this sequence is an adult with an advanced solid tumor such as melanoma, head and neck, liver or kidney cancer. The nucleotide sequence reads as follows: TGTGCCAGCAGTCCTGACTTCCACGAGCAGTACTTC. It specifies CASSPDFHEQYF.